A single sample gave rise to the 26 T cell receptor beta chains below, sequenced in a study of Ad26.COV2.S vaccination and SARS-CoV-2 variants. Sequenced by immunoSEQ multiplex PCR; TCRdb stores in-frame clones only, minus some. The sample holds about 180,000 clones, roughly nine tenths seen once. The sequencing here drew on peripheral blood, taken after recovery from COVID-19. These TCRs come from a human donor who had recovered from COVID-19.

The V call is TRBV4-2, the J call TRBJ2-7; the D is unclear. CDR1 and CDR2 (germline): LGHNA, YNFKEQ. The CDR3 spans 15 residues. V was shortened by 0 bases and J by 6 bases, with 15 bases between the two germline ends. This chain's CDR3 is CASSQDWQGILEQYF. CDR3 coding DNA: TGTGCCAGCAGCCAAGACTGGCAAGGGATTCTCGAGCAGTACTTC.

V gene TRBV29-1 combines with J gene TRBJ1-5, with D hard to call. Germline CDR1 and CDR2: SQVTM and ANQGSEA. The CDR3 has 12 amino acids. Deletions cut 4 bases from V and 0 bases from J, with 4 bases between. CDR3 sequence (DNA): TGCAGCGTTGGGGCTAGCAATCAGCCCCAGCATTTT. The encoded protein is CSVGASNQPQHF. The variable domain in full, completed from reference TRBV29-1 and TRBJ1-5, reads SAVISQKPSRDICQRGTSLTIQCQVDSQVTMMFWYRQQPGQSLTLIATANQGSEATYESGFVIDKFPISRPNLTFSTLTVSNMSPEDSSIYLCSVGASNQPQHFGDGTRLSIL.

This clone was seen a handful of times. Other DNA sequences of this sample code for an identical CDR3. The chain links TRBV6-5 to TRBJ2-7; 7 nucleotides agree with TRBD1. The germline gives CDR1 MNHEY, CDR2 SVGAGI. Trimming cost V 8 bases and J 5 bases; bases outside gene matches: 6. The CDR3 sequence is 12 residues long. For the CDR3, the DNA is TGTGCCAGCTCCAGACAGGGTGACGAGCAGTACTTC. This gives the protein CASSRQGDEQYF.

The rearrangement joins TRBV5-6 to TRBJ2-2; 8 bases match TRBD1. In germline, CDR1 is SGHDT, CDR2 YYEEEE. This CDR3 contains 15 residues. V trimming: 2 bases; J trimming: 3 bases; junction bases outside the gene matches: 3. In nucleotides, the CDR3 is TGTGCCAGCAGCTTTGGACAGGGATACACCGGGGAGCTGTTTTTT. This codes for CASSFGQGYTGELFF.

This clone was detected only a few times. The chain uses TRBV5-1 and TRBJ1-1, with D possibly being TRBD1 (5 bases). V was cut by 4 bases and J by 2 bases, with 12 bases left in between. The CDR3 runs 14 residues. Germline-derived CDR1 and CDR2 are SGHRS and YFSETQ. CDR3: CASSLGRLNTEAFF. The CDR3 DNA follows: TGCGCCAGCAGCCTGGGACGTCTAAACACTGAAGCTTTCTTT.

A single count supports this clone. This chain uses TRBV5-1 with TRBJ2-7; D perhaps matches TRBD2 (5 bases). V was cut by 7 bases and J by 0 bases, with 11 bases left in between. The germline V gene has CDR1 SGHRS and CDR2 YFSETQ. This CDR3 has 13 amino acids. CDR3 loop: CASALGDSYEQYF. In DNA, the CDR3 is TGCGCCAGCGCGCTCGGGGACTCCTACGAGCAGTACTTC.

The genes are TRBV11-2 and TRBJ2-1; D gene uncertain. This CDR3 is 13 amino acids long. Germline CDR1 SGHAT, CDR2 FQNNGV. Trimming pared 5 bases from V and 6 bases from J, leaving 11 bases between. The CDR3 spells CASSTSLSNEQFF. The CDR3 DNA sequence: TGTGCCAGCAGCACCTCCTTGTCCAATGAGCAGTTCTTC. Full variable domain (missing parts from reference TRBV11-2 and TRBJ2-1): EAGVAQSPRYKIIEKRQSVAFWCNPISGHATLYWYQQILGQGPKLLIQFQNNGVVDDSQLPKDRFSAERLKGVDSTLKIQPAKLEDSAVYLCASSTSLSNEQFFGPGTRLTVL.

The gene calls are TRBV30 and TRBJ1-6; the match to TRBD1 covers 7 bases. This CDR3 region has 14 residues. Unmatched junction bases numbered 7, after V lost 4 bases and J lost 7 bases. Germline CDR1 and CDR2: GTSNPN and SVGIG (reference sequence). CDR3 nucleotide sequence: TGTGCCTGGACAGGAGGGGACAGCAATTCACCCCTCCACTTT. It translates to CAWTGGDSNSPLHF.

This rearrangement joins TRBV2 to TRBJ1-1; TRBD1 is a possible D gene (6 bases). The CDR3 spans 13 residues. The V end lost 4 bases, the J end lost 1 base, and 7 bases lay between the germline ends. Germline CDR1 reads SNHLY; CDR2 reads FYNNEI. This CDR3 reads CASSVTGNTEAFF. In DNA, the CDR3 is TGTGCCAGCAGTGTGACAGGGAACACTGAAGCTTTCTTT. The complete variable domain, with remaining parts taken from reference TRBV2 and TRBJ1-1, reads EPEVTQTPSHQVTQMGQEVILRCVPISNHLYFYWYRQILGQKVEFLVSFYNNEISEKSEIFDDQFSVERPDGSNFTLKIRSTKLEDSAMYFCASSVTGNTEAFFGQGTRLTVV.

The genes are TRBV6-6 and TRBJ2-3; no reliable D call. The CDR3 loop spans 14 amino acids. From germline, CDR1 is MNHNY and CDR2 SVGAGI (reference sequence). V lost 6 bases and J 0 bases, leaving 10 bases between the germline ends. Written as DNA, the CDR3 is TGTGCCAGCAGGGACGATCCTAGCACAGATACGCAGTATTTT. Protein product: CASRDDPSTDTQYF.

The chain couples TRBV4-1 to TRBJ2-3, with TRBD2 matching over 16 bases. After removal of 4 bases from V and 6 bases from J, the junction contained 10 bases not matched to a gene. The CDR3 totals 18 residues. Germline V lookup: CDR1 MGHRA, CDR2 YSYEKL. The CDR3 DNA follows: TGCGCCAGCAGCCGCGGGACTAGCGGGAGGGCCGGTAGTGATACGCAGTATTTT. Translating gives CASSRGTSGRAGSDTQYF.

This clone was found once. Here the CDR3 reads CASSFRDRGQGYTF. Here the CDR3 DNA reads TGTGCCAGCAGCTTCCGGGACAGGGGACAGGGCTACACCTTC. V is TRBV13 and J is TRBJ1-2, with TRBD1 identical over 10 bases. CDR1 is PRHDT and CDR2 is FYEKMQ in the germline V gene (reference sequence). This CDR3 has 14 residues. V lost 3 bases and J lost 8; bases outside the gene matches: 6.

As concerns this clone: Other nucleotide sequences from this sample produce the same CDR3. The genes are TRBV2 and TRBJ1-2; D not certain. Germline CDR1 reads SNHLY; CDR2 reads FYNNEI. V lost 3 bases to trimming and J lost 4 bases, with 6 bases between them. The CDR3 length is 12 residues. In nucleotides, the CDR3 is TGTGCCAGCAGTGAGGGCGGCTATGGCTACACCTTC. Translated: CASSEGGYGYTF.

The V gene is TRBV19, the J gene TRBJ2-1; 8 positions match TRBD2. The CDR3 is 16 amino acids. The V gene end was trimmed by 3 bases and the J gene end by 2 bases; junction bases not matched to a gene: 6. CDR1 LNHDA and CDR2 SQIVND come from the germline V gene (reference sequence). The CDR3 reads CASSILAGPAYNEQFF. The DNA of the CDR3 is TGTGCCAGTAGTATCTTAGCGGGACCCGCCTACAATGAGCAGTTCTTC.

The rearrangement joins TRBV5-1 to TRBJ2-3; TRBD1 aligns across 7 bases. Germline-derived CDR1 and CDR2 are SGHRS and YFSETQ. CDR3 size: 14 residues. The trim removed 7 bases at V and 0 bases at J, leaving 5 bases unmatched. The CDR3 here is CASSSGQSTDTQYF. In DNA, the CDR3 is TGCGCCAGCTCCTCGGGACAGAGCACAGATACGCAGTATTTT.

The chain has TRBV3-1 (or the pseudogene TRBV3-2) and TRBJ2-3; D is undetermined. V lost 0 bases and J 3 bases, leaving 19 bases between the germline ends. The CDR3 runs 18 residues. The germline V gene encodes CDR1 LGHDT and CDR2 YNNKEL (reference sequence). The CDR3 DNA is TGTGCCAGCAGCCAAGAGCCATTTTTAGTTTGGTCGACAGATACGCAGTATTTT. Its protein product is CASSQEPFLVWSTDTQYF.

CDR3 bases: TGTGCCACCAGCAGTCGGGGGATCCAAGAGACCCAGTACTTC. Encoded protein: CATSSRGIQETQYF. The chain joins TRBV15 to TRBJ2-5; possible D gene TRBD2, 6 bases. V lost 3 bases to trimming and J lost 1 base, with 9 bases between them. Germline CDR1 and CDR2: LNHNV and YYDKDF (reference sequence). The CDR3 length is 14 residues.

V usage is TRBV2 and J usage is TRBJ1-3; D ambiguous. V was shortened by 2 bases and J by 0 bases, with 5 bases between the two germline ends. The CDR3 extends over 14 amino acids. CDR1 is SNHLY and CDR2 is FYNNEI in the germline V gene. In nucleotides, the CDR3 is TGTGCCAGCAGTGAAACCAGCTCTGGAAACACCATATATTTT. Protein sequence: CASSETSSGNTIYF.

This rearrangement joins TRBV27 to TRBJ1-2, with 11 nucleotides matching TRBD1. V lost 5 bases to trimming and J lost 8 bases; unmatched junction nucleotides: 10. The CDR3 loop spans 15 amino acids. The germline V gene encodes CDR1 MNHEY and CDR2 SMNVEV (reference sequence). In DNA, the CDR3 is TGTGCCAGCAGTCCTAGAGGACAGGGGGCTCAAGGCTACACCTTC. Amino acids: CASSPRGQGAQGYTF.

The CDR3 spells CASSPSPTGTSGSSYEQYF. CDR3 in DNA: TGCGCCAGCAGCCCCTCGCCGACAGGGACTAGCGGGAGTTCTTACGAGCAGTACTTC. This sequence joins TRBV4-1 and TRBJ2-7; 14 nucleotides line up with TRBD2. CDR3 size: 19 residues. V lost 4 bases to trimming and J lost 4 bases; unmatched junction nucleotides: 15. Germline lookup yields CDR1 MGHRA and CDR2 YSYEKL.

The chain combines TRBV20-1 with TRBJ2-7, with D perhaps TRBD2 (5 bases). Germline V gives CDR1 DFQATT, CDR2 SNEGSKA (reference sequence). V was clipped by 3 bases and J by 5 bases, with 14 bases between them. The CDR3 sequence is 13 residues long. The CDR3 here is CSASRSGSHEQYF. CDR3 DNA: TGCAGTGCTAGTCGGTCTGGGAGCCACGAGCAGTACTTC.

The rearrangement joins TRBV6-1 to TRBJ2-5; D call uncertain. The CDR3 has 15 residues. The germline V and J ends were trimmed by 2 bases and 4 bases, with 14 bases remaining between them. From germline, CDR1 is MNHNS and CDR2 SASEGT. DNA of the CDR3: TGTGCCAGCAGTGAATCTACAACACGTGGAGAGACCCAGTACTTC. Translated, it gives CASSESTTRGETQYF.

The V and J genes are TRBV27 and TRBJ2-1; 9 nucleotides line up with TRBD1. The CDR3 extends over 15 amino acids. V was pared by 5 bases and J by 4 bases, with 6 bases of the junction left unmatched. Germline CDR1 MNHEY, CDR2 SMNVEV (reference sequence). The DNA of the CDR3 is TGTGCCAGCAGTCAATCCGGGACAGGGTACAATGAGCAGTTCTTC. Its translation: CASSQSGTGYNEQFF.

This chain connects TRBV4-1 to TRBJ1-1; D may be TRBD1 (5 bases). Trimming pared 2 bases from V and 1 base from J, leaving 11 bases between. The CDR3 spans 15 residues. CDR1 and CDR2 (germline): MGHRA, YSYEKL. CDR3 DNA sequence: TGCGCCAGCAGCCAATCCGGGACCACGAACACTGAAGCTTTCTTT. Residues: CASSQSGTTNTEAFF.

Comments on this clone: Germline is not matched at one junction end, which may reflect a read error. The sample has other DNA sequences that encode this CDR3 too. V usage is TRBV11-2 and J usage is TRBJ1-2; the match to TRBD1 covers 7 bases. The CDR3 runs to 16 residues. The germline CDR1 and CDR2 sequences are SGHAT and FQNNGV. This CDR3 is CASSFQTGSKGYGYTF. For the CDR3, the DNA is TGTGCCAGCAGCTTCCAGACAGGGTCCAAAGGCTATGGCTACACCTTT.

This clone was observed once. The chain joins TRBV5-1 to TRBJ1-4, with D maybe TRBD1 (6 bases). V lost 0 bases and J 1 base, leaving 10 bases between the germline ends. This CDR3 spans 16 amino acids. Germline V gives CDR1 SGHRS, CDR2 YFSETQ. For the CDR3, the DNA is TGCGCCAGCAGCTTGGGACAGGTGTTAACTAATGAAAAACTGTTTTTT. Translation gives CASSLGQVLTNEKLFF. The full variable domain, rest sourced from reference TRBV5-1 and TRBJ1-4, is KAGVTQTPRYLIKTRGQQVTLSCSPISGHRSVSWYQQTPGQGLQFLFEYFSETQRNKGNFPGRFSGRQFSNSRSEMNVSTLELGDSALYLCASSLGQVLTNEKLFFGSGTQLSVL.